The 16 T cell receptor beta chains below all came from one sample that was sequenced in a study of PD-L1 blockade in urothelial cancer. Sample time point: peripheral blood 6 weeks after treatment start. Only in-frame clones appear in the TCRdb table, and some are missing; sequencing was by immunoSEQ multiplex PCR. Of 40,000 or so clones listed, 82% were seen once; the top ten hold around 13%. The specimen was PBMCs, collected around atezolizumab (anti-PD-L1) treatment. The source is a man between 60 and 70 years old with urothelial cancer.

The J gene is TRBJ2-7, the V gene TRBV11-2; D call uncertain. The CDR3 consists of 14 residues. The germline gives CDR1 SGHAT, CDR2 FQNNGV. V lost 5 bases and J 2 bases, leaving 13 bases between the germline ends. The CDR3 sequence: CASSPPGSPYEQYF. The CDR3, as DNA: TGTGCCAGCAGCCCCCCGGGTTCACCCTACGAGCAGTACTTC.

The V call is TRBV30, the J call TRBJ2-2, with 10 bases identical to TRBD1. Losses at the gene ends were 4 bases for V and 1 base for J; bases not matched to a gene: 6. This CDR3 has 16 residues. Germline CDR1 reads GTSNPN; CDR2 reads SVGIG (reference sequence). The CDR3 DNA follows: TGTGCCTGGAATTCGGACAGGGGGGGGAACACCGGGGAGCTGTTTTTT. Translating gives CAWNSDRGGNTGELFF.

This clone has just one count. The chain employs TRBV6-6 and TRBJ2-7; D possibly corresponds to TRBD2 (6 bases). Per germline, CDR1 MNHNY and CDR2 SVGAGI (reference sequence). V was cut by 4 bases and J by 4 bases, with 20 bases left in between. The CDR3 sequence is 16 residues long. The CDR3 sequence: CASSFSWLARRYEQYF. The CDR3 DNA reads TGTGCCAGCAGTTTCTCCTGGCTAGCGCGAAGGTACGAGCAGTACTTC.

This clone appeared once. The CDR3 sequence: CATTLSGGAARQFF. The CDR3 DNA follows: TGTGCCACCACACTTAGCGGGGGGGCTGCCAGGCAGTTCTTC. This chain links TRBV27 with TRBJ2-1, with 11 bases lining up with TRBD2. CDR1 and CDR2 (germline): MNHEY, SMNVEV (reference sequence). This CDR3 spans 14 amino acids. With 10 bases clipped from V and 12 bases from J, the junction kept 14 bases outside the gene matches.

V is TRBV12-5 and J is TRBJ1-2; the D is unclear. V was pared by 7 bases and J by 0 bases, with 24 bases between. CDR1 is LGHNT and CDR2 is FRNRAP in the germline V gene. The CDR3 is 18 residues long. The CDR3 protein is CASDFTPGWRNTNYGYTF. For the CDR3, the DNA is TGTGCTAGTGATTTTACCCCAGGATGGAGGAATACTAACTATGGCTACACCTTC.

The rearrangement joins TRBV27 to TRBJ1-1, with TRBD1 matching over 7 bases. J gave up 1 base and V 5 bases, and 4 bases lay outside the gene matches. Germline CDR1 and CDR2: MNHEY and SMNVEV (reference sequence). This CDR3 region has 14 residues. Here the CDR3 reads CASSTGTENTEAFF. The CDR3 bases are TGTGCCAGCAGTACCGGGACAGAGAACACTGAAGCTTTCTTT.

The CDR3 nucleotides are TGTGCCAGCAGTTATTCACTAGCATCGGATCAAGAGACCCAGTACTTC. Residues: CASSYSLASDQETQYF. The rearrangement links TRBV6-5 to TRBJ2-5; D is perhaps TRBD2 (6 bases). There are 16 residues in the CDR3. Trimming removed 3 bases at V and 2 bases at J, with 16 bases between. The V gene's germline CDR1 is MNHEY and CDR2 SVGAGI.

The V gene is TRBV18, the J gene TRBJ2-2; TRBD2 aligns across 14 bases. Germline V CDR1 and CDR2: KGHSH, LQKENI. This CDR3 spans 19 amino acids. Trimming removed 4 bases from V and 1 base from J; junction bases left unmatched: 8. CDR3 nucleotides: TGTGCCAGCTCACTTACGACTAGCGGGAGGGCTATGAACACCGGGGAGCTGTTTTTT. Its translation: CASSLTTSGRAMNTGELFF.

The rearrangement joins TRBV10-2 to TRBJ1-3; a possible D gene is TRBD1 (6 bases). This CDR3 is built from 14 residues. CDR1 is WSHSY, CDR2 SAAADI, per germline. Trimming stripped 8 bases from V and 1 base from J, with 12 bases between. DNA for the CDR3: TGCGCCAGCTCTGACAGGCCGTCTGGAAACACCATATATTTT. The encoded protein is CASSDRPSGNTIYF.

The chain combines TRBV12-1 with TRBJ2-5; TRBD1 was called by the table and not checked on the DNA. TRBV12-1 is flagged as a pseudogene. The CDR3 has 16 residues. The CDR3, as DNA: TGTGCCAGCAGCTTTGGTGGGGCAGGGGGTGTAAAGACCCAGTACTTC. The encoded protein is CASSFGGAGGVKTQYF.

The chain links TRBV28 to TRBJ2-4, with D possibly being TRBD1 (6 bases). The V gene's germline CDR1 is MDHEN and CDR2 SYDVKM. V was shortened by 5 bases and J by 1 base, with 12 bases between the two germline ends. The CDR3 sequence is 15 residues long. CDR3: CASSPHREAKNIQYF. DNA of the CDR3: TGTGCCAGCAGTCCGCACAGGGAGGCCAAAAACATTCAGTACTTC. Together with reference TRBV28 and TRBJ2-4, the CDR3 gives the full variable domain: DVKVTQSSRYLVKRTGEKVFLECVQDMDHENMFWYRQDPGLGLRLIYFSYDVKMKEKGDIPEGYSVSREKKERFSLILESASTNQTSMYLCASSPHREAKNIQYFGAGTRLSVL.

CDR3 amino acids: CASSSPTGALISTDTQYF. CDR3 DNA sequence: TGTGCCAGCAGTTCACCGACAGGGGCCCTGATTAGCACAGATACGCAGTATTTT. J is TRBJ2-3 and V is TRBV27, with 8 bases fitting TRBD1. CDR3 length: 18 amino acids. J gave up 0 bases and V 4 bases, and 12 bases lay outside the gene matches. Germline lookup yields CDR1 MNHEY and CDR2 SMNVEV (reference sequence).

The chain is built from TRBV21-1 and TRBJ1-5; the table's D call TRBD1 went unverified against the DNA. TRBV21-1 constitutes a pseudogene. CDR3 length: 15 residues. The CDR3: CASSAPGQVSQPQHF. The CDR3 nucleotides read TGTGCCAGCAGCGCCCCGGGACAGGTCAGTCAGCCCCAGCATTTT.

CDR3 DNA sequence: TGTGCCAGCAGCAGACTAGCGGCGTTATACGAGCAGTACTTC. The encoded protein is CASSRLAALYEQYF. The gene calls are TRBV28 and TRBJ2-7; 9 bases agree with TRBD2. From germline, CDR1 is MDHEN and CDR2 SYDVKM. V shed 6 bases and J 4 bases; nucleotides not matched to a gene: 7. There are 14 residues in the CDR3.

With respect to this clone: The sample carries other DNA sequences with the same CDR3. CDR3 residues: CASSLPGQLNTEAFF. The CDR3 coding sequence is TGTGCCAGCAGTTTACCCGGACAGCTGAACACTGAAGCTTTCTTT. The gene calls are TRBV28 and TRBJ1-1; TRBD1 might be the D (6 bases). Trimming took off 2 bases at V and 0 bases at J, with 10 bases between the two ends. This CDR3 spans 15 amino acids. Germline loops: CDR1 MDHEN, CDR2 SYDVKM.

The V and J genes are TRBV13 and TRBJ2-1; 12 bases line up with TRBD2. Trimming at V came to 4 bases and at J to 1 base, leaving 2 bases not matched to a gene. Germline-derived CDR1 and CDR2 are PRHDT and FYEKMQ (reference sequence). The CDR3 sequence is 16 residues long. CDR3: CASSSSGGESYNEQFF. As DNA, the CDR3 is TGTGCCAGCAGCTCTAGCGGGGGGGAGTCCTACAATGAGCAGTTCTTC.